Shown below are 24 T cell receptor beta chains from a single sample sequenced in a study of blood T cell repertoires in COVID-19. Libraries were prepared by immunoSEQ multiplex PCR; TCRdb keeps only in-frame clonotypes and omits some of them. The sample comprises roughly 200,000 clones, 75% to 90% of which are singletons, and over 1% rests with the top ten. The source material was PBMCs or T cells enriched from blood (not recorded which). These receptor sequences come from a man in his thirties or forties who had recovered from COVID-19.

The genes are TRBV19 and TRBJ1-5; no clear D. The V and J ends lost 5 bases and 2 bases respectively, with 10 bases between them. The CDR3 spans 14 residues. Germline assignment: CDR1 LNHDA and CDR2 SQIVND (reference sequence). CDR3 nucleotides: TGTGCCAGTAGTGAGGGTTGGGGCAATCAGCCCCAGCATTTT. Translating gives CASSEGWGNQPQHF.

In DNA form, the CDR3 reads TGTGCCAGCAGCCAAGGAAATAGAGATAGCAATCAGCCCCAGCATTTT. This encodes CASSQGNRDSNQPQHF. The J gene is TRBJ1-5, the V gene TRBV3-1 (or the pseudogene TRBV3-2), with no clear D. Germline V gives CDR1 LGHDT, CDR2 YNNKEL (reference sequence). The V gene lost 1 base and the J gene lost 0 bases, with 10 bases spanning the gap. The CDR3 length is 16 residues.

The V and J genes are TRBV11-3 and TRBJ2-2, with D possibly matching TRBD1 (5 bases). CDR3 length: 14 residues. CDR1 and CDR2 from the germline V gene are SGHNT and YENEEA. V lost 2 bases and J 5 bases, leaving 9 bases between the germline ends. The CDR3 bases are TGTGCCAGCAGCTTATCTCAGGGAACCGGGGAGCTGTTTTTT. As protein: CASSLSQGTGELFF.

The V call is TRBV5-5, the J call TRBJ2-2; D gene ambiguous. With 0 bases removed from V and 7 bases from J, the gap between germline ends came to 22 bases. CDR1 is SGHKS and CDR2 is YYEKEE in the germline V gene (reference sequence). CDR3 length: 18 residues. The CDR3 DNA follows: TGTGCCAGCAGCTTGGCCTTCGCTCGCCGGGTCTATAGCGGGGAGCTGTTTTTT. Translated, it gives CASSLAFARRVYSGELFF.

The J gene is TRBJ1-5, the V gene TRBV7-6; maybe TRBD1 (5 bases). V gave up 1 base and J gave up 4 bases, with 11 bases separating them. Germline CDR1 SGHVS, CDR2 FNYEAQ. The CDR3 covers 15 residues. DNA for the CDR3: TGTGCCAGCAGCTTAGACCCAGGGAGGAATCAGCCCCAGCATTTT. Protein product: CASSLDPGRNQPQHF.

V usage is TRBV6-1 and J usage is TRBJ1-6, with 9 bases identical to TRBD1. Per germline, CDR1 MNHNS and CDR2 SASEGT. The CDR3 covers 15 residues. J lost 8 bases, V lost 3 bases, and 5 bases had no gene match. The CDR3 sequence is CASSDRQGDHSPLHF. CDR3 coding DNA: TGTGCCAGCAGTGACCGACAGGGGGACCATTCACCCCTCCACTTT.

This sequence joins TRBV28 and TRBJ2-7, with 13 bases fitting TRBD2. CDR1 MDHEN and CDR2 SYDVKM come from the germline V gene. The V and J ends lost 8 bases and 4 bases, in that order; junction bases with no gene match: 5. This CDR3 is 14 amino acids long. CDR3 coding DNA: TGTGCCAGCGGACTAGCGGGAGCCGTGTACGAGCAGTACTTC. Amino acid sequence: CASGLAGAVYEQYF.

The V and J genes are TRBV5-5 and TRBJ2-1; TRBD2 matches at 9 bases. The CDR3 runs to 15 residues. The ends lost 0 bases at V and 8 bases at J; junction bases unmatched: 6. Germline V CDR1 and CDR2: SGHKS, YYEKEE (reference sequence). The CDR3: CASSLGVAGADEQFF. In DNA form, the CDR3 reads TGTGCCAGCAGCTTGGGAGTAGCGGGAGCTGATGAGCAGTTCTTC.

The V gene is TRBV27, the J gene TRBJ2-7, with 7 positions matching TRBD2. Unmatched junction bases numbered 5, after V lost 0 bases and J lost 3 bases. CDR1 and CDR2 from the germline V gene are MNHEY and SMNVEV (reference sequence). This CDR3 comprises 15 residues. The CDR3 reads CASSLSASGVYEQYF. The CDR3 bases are TGTGCCAGCAGTTTATCGGCTAGCGGCGTCTACGAGCAGTACTTC.

CDR3 amino acids: CARSFLSEVCEQYF. CDR3 DNA: TGTGCCAGAAGCTTTCTCTCTGAGGTCTGCGAGCAGTACTTC. V and J are TRBV7-5 and TRBJ2-7; TRBD2 was called by the table and not checked on the DNA. TRBV7-5 corresponds to a pseudogene. CDR3 size: 14 residues.

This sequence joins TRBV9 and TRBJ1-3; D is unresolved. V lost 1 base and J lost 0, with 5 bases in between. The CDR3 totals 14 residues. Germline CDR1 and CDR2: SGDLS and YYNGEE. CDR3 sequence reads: CASSVRSSGNTIYF. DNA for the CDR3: TGTGCCAGCAGCGTAAGGAGCTCTGGAAACACCATATATTTT.

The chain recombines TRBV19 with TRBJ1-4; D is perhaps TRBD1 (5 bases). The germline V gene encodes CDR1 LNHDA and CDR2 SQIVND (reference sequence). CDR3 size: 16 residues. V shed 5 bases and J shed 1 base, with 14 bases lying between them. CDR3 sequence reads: CASSAAGWGTNEKLFF. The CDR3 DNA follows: TGTGCCAGTAGTGCGGCAGGGTGGGGAACTAATGAAAAACTGTTTTTT.

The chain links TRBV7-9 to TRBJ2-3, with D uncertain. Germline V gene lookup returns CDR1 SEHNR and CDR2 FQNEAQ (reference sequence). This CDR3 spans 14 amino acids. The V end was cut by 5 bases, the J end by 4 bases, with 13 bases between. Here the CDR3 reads CASSPALVPDTQYF. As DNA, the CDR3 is TGTGCCAGCAGCCCCGCGCTAGTCCCAGATACGCAGTATTTT.

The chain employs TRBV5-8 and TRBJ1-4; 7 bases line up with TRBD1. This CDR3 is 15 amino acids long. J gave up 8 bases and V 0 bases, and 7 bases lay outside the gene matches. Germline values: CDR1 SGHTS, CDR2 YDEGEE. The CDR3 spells CASSLGSRGTEKLFF. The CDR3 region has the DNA TGTGCCAGCAGCTTGGGGAGCAGGGGGACCGAAAAACTGTTTTTT.

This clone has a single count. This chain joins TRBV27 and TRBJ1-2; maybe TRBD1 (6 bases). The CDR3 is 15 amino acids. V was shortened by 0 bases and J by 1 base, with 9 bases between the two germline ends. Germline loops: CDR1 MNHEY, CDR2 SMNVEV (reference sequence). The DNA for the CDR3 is TGTGCCAGCAGTTTATCGGGACACCTTAACTATGGCTACACCTTC. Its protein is CASSLSGHLNYGYTF.

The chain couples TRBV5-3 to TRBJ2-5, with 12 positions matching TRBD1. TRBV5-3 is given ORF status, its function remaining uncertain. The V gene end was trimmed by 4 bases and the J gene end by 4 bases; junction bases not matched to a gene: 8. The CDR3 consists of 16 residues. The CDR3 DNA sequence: TGTGCCAGAAGCCCCGGGACAGGGGGCAGGGTAGAGACCCAGTACTTC. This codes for CARSPGTGGRVETQYF.

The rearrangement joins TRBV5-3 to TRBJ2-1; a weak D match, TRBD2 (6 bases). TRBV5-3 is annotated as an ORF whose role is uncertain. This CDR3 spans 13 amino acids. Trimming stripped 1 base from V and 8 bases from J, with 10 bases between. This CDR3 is CARSLTSPYEQFF. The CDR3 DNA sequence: TGTGCCAGAAGCTTGACTAGCCCCTATGAGCAGTTCTTC.

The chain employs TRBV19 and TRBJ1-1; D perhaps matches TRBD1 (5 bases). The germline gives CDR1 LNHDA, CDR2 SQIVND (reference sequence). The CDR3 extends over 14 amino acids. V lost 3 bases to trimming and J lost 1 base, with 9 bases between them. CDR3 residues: CASSMRGENTEAFF. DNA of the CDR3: TGTGCCAGTAGTATGCGGGGGGAGAACACTGAAGCTTTCTTT. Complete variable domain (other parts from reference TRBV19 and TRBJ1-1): DGGITQSPKYLFRKEGQNVTLSCEQNLNHDAMYWYRQDPGQGLRLIYYSQIVNDFQKGDIAEGYSVSREKKESFPLTVTSAQKNPTAFYLCASSMRGENTEAFFGQGTRLTVV.

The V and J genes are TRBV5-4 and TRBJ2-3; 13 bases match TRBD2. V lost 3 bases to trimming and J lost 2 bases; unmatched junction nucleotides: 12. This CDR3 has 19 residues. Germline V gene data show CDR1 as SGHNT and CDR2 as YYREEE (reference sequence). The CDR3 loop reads CASSSGLAGANMDTDTQYF. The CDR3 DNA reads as TGTGCCAGCAGCTCCGGACTAGCGGGGGCCAATATGGACACAGATACGCAGTATTTT.

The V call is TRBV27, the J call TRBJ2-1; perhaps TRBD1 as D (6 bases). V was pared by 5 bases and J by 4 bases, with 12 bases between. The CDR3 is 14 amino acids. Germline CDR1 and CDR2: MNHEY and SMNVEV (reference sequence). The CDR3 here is CASSDPDRYNEQFF. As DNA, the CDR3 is TGTGCCAGCAGTGACCCCGACAGGTACAATGAGCAGTTCTTC.

The CDR3 loop is CAISAAGNEQFF. CDR3 coding DNA: TGTGCCATCAGTGCGGCGGGCAATGAGCAGTTCTTC. The chain recombines TRBV10-3 with TRBJ2-1; TRBD2 might be the D (5 bases). The CDR3 consists of 12 residues. V was trimmed by 4 bases and J by 6 bases, leaving 7 bases between them. Germline CDR1 ENHRY, CDR2 SYGVKD.

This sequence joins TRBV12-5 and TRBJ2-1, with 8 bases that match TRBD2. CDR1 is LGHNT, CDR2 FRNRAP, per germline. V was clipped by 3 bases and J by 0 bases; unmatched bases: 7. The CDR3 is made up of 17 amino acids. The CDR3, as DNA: TGTGCTAGTGGTTTAGATCGGGGGGGCCTCTCCTACAATGAGCAGTTCTTC. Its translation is CASGLDRGGLSYNEQFF.

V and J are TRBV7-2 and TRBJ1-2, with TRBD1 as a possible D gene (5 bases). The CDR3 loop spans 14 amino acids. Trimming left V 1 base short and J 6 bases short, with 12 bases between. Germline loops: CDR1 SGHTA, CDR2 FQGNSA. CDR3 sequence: CASSLGSREDGYTF. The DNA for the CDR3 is TGTGCCAGCAGCTTAGGGTCCAGGGAGGATGGCTACACCTTC.

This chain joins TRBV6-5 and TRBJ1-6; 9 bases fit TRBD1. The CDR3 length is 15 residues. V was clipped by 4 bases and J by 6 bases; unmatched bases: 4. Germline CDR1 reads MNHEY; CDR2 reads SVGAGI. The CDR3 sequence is CASSSGTGSNSPLHF. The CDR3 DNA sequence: TGTGCCAGCAGTTCCGGGACAGGGAGTAATTCACCCCTCCACTTT.